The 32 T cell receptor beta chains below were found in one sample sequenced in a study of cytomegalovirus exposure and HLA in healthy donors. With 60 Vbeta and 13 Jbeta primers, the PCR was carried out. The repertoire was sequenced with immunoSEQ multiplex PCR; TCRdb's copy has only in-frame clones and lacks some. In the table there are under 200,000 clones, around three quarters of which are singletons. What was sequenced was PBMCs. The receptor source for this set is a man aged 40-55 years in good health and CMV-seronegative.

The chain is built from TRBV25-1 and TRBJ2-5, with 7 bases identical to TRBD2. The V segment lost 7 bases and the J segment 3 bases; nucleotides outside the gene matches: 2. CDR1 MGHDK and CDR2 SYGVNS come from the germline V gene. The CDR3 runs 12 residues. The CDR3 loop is CASTRGEETQYF. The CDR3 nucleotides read TGTGCCAGCACCCGGGGGGAAGAGACCCAGTACTTC. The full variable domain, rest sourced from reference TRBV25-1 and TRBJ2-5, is EADIYQTPRYLVIGTGKKITLECSQTMGHDKMYWYQQDPGMELHLIHYSYGVNSTEKGDLSSESTVSRIRTEHFPLTLESARPSHTSQYLCASTRGEETQYFGPGTRLLVL.

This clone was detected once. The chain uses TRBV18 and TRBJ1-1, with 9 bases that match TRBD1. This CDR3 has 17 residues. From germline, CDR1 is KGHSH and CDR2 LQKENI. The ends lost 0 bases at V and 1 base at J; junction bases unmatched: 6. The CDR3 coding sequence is TGTGCCAGCTCACCACCCCTACCGGGACAGGGGAACACTGAAGCTTTCTTT. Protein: CASSPPLPGQGNTEAFF.

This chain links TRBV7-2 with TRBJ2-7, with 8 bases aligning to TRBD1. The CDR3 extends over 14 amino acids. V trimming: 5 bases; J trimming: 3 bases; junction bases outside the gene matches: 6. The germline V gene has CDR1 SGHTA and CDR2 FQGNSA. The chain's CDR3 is CASSLWDRSYEQYF. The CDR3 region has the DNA TGTGCCAGCAGCCTGTGGGACAGGAGCTACGAGCAGTACTTC.

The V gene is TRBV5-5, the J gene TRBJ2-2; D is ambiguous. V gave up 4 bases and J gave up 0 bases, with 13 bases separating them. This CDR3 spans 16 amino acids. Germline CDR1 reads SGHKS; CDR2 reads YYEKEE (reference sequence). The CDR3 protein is CASSPGPMANTGELFF. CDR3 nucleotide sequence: TGTGCCAGCAGCCCGGGTCCAATGGCGAACACCGGGGAGCTGTTTTTT.

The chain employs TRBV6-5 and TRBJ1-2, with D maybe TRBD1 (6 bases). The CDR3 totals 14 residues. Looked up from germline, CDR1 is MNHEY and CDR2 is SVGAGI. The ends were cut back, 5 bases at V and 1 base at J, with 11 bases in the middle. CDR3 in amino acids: CASSLDSFNYGYTF. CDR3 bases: TGTGCCAGCAGTCTGGACAGTTTTAACTATGGCTACACCTTC.

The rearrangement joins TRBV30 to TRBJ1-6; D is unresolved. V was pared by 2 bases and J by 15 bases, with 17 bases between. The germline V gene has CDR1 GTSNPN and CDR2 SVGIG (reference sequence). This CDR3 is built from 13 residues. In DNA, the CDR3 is TGTGCCTGGAGTAGCGGCCCACCAAACAGCCTCCACTTT. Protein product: CAWSSGPPNSLHF.

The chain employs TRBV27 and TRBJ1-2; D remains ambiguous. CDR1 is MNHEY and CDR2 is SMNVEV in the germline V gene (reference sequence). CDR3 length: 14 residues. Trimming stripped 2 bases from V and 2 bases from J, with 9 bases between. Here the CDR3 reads CASSLAGLNYGYTF. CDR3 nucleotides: TGTGCCAGCAGTTTAGCGGGGTTAAACTATGGCTACACCTTC.

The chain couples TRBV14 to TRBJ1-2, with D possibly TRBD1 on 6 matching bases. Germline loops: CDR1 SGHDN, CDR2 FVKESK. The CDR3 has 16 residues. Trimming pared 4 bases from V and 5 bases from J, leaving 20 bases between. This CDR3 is CASSPRPRAGEYGYTF. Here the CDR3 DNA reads TGTGCCAGCAGCCCCAGACCTAGGGCAGGGGAATATGGCTACACCTTC.

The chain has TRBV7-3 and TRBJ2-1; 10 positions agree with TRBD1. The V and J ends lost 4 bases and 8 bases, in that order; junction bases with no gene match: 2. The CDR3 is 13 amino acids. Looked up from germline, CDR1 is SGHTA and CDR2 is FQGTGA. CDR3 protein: CASSSTGGDEQFF. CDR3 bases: TGTGCCAGCAGCTCGACAGGGGGCGATGAGCAGTTCTTC.

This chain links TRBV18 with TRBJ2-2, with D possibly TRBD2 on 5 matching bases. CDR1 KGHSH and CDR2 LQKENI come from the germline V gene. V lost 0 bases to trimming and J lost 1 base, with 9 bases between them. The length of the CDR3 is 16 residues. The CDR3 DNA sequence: TGTGCCAGCTCACCACCGCAACGGGGGAACACCGGGGAGCTGTTTTTT. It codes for CASSPPQRGNTGELFF.

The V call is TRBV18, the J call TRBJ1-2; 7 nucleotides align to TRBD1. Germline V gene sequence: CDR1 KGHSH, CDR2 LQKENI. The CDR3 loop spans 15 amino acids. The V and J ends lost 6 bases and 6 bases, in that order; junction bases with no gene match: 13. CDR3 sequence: CASSSLTGSFDGYTF. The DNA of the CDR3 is TGTGCCAGCTCGAGTCTGACAGGGTCATTCGATGGCTACACCTTC.

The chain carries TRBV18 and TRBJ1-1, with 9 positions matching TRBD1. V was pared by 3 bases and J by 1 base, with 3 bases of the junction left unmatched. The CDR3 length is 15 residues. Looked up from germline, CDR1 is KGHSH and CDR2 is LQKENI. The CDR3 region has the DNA TGTGCCAGCTCACCGTGGACAGGGGAGAACACTGAAGCTTTCTTT. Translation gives CASSPWTGENTEAFF.

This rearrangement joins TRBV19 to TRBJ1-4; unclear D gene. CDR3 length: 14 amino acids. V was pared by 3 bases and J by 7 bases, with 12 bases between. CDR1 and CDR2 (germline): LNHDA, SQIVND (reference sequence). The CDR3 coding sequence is TGTGCCAGTAGTATGTTCAACAGTCGTGAAAAACTGTTTTTT. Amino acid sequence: CASSMFNSREKLFF.

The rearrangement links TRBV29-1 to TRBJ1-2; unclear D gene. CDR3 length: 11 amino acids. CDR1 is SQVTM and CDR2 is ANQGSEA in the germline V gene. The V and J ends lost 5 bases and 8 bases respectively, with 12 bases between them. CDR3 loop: CSVLGLTGYTF. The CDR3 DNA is TGCAGCGTTCTAGGCCTCACCGGCTACACCTTC.

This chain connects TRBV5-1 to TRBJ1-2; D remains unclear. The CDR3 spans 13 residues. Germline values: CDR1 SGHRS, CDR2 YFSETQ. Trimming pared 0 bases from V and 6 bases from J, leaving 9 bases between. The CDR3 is CASSLGSEDGYTF. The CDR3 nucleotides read TGCGCCAGCAGCTTGGGGTCGGAGGATGGCTACACCTTC. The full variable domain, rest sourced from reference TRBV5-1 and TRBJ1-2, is KAGVTQTPRYLIKTRGQQVTLSCSPISGHRSVSWYQQTPGQGLQFLFEYFSETQRNKGNFPGRFSGRQFSNSRSEMNVSTLELGDSALYLCASSLGSEDGYTFGSGTRLTVV.

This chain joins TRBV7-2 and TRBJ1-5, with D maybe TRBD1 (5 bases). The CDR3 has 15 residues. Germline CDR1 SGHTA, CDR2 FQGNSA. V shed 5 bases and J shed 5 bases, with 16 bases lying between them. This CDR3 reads CASSRQQGFDQPQHF. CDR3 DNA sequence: TGTGCCAGCAGCCGACAGCAGGGATTCGATCAGCCCCAGCATTTT.

CDR3 sequence: CASVRDSYNEQFF. As DNA, the CDR3 is TGTGCCAGCGTCCGGGACTCCTACAATGAGCAGTTCTTC. The chain combines TRBV2 with TRBJ2-1; maybe TRBD2 (5 bases). The length of the CDR3 is 13 residues. The germline V gene encodes CDR1 SNHLY and CDR2 FYNNEI. V was clipped by 8 bases and J by 0 bases, with 8 bases between them. Together with reference TRBV2 and TRBJ2-1, the CDR3 gives the full variable domain: EPEVTQTPSHQVTQMGQEVILRCVPISNHLYFYWYRQILGQKVEFLVSFYNNEISEKSEIFDDQFSVERPDGSNFTLKIRSTKLEDSAMYFCASVRDSYNEQFFGPGTRLTVL.

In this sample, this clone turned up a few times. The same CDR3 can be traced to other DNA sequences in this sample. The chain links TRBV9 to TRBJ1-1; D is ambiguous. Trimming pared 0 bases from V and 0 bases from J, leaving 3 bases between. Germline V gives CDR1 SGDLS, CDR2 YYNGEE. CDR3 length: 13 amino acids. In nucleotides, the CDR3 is TGTGCCAGCAGCGTAGAGCTGAACACTGAAGCTTTCTTT. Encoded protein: CASSVELNTEAFF.

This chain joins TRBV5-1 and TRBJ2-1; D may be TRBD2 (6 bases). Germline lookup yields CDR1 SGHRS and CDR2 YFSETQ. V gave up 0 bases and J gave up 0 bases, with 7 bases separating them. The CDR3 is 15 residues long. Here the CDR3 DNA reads TGCGCCAGCAGCTTGGCCGGGAGCTCCTACAATGAGCAGTTCTTC. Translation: CASSLAGSSYNEQFF.

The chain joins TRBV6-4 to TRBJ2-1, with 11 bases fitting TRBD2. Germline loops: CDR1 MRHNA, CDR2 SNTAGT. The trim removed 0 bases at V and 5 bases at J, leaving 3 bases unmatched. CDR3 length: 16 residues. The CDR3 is CASSDSLAGVDNEQFF. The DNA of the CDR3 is TGTGCCAGCAGTGACTCACTAGCGGGAGTAGACAATGAGCAGTTCTTC.

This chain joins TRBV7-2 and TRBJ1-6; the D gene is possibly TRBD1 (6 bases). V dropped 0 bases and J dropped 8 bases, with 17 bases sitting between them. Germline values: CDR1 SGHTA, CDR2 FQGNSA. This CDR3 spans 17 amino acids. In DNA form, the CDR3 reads TGTGCCAGCAGCTTAGCAGGGGGGGAGGGCCTTCATTCACCCCTCCACTTT. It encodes CASSLAGGEGLHSPLHF.

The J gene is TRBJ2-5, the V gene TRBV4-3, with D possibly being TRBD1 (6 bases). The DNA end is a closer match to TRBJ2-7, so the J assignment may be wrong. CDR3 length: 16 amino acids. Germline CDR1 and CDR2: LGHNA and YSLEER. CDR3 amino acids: CASSQDLTGFSYEQYF. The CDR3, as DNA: TGCGCCAGCAGCCAAGATCTTACAGGGTTTTCCTACGAGCAGTACTTC.

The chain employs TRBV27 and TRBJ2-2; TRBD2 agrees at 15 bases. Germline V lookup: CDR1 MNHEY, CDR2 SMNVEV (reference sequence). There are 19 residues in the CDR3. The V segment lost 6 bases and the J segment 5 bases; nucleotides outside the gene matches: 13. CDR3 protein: CASSERPGLAGGFTGELFF. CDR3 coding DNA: TGTGCCAGCAGCGAAAGGCCGGGACTAGCGGGAGGTTTTACCGGGGAGCTGTTTTTT.

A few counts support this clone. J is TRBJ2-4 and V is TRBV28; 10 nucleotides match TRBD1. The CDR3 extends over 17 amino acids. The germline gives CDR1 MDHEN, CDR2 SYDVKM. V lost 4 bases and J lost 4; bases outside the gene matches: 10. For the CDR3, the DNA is TGTGCCAGCAGTTCCCGCTGGACAGGGGGAGTAAAAAACATTCAGTACTTC. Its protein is CASSSRWTGGVKNIQYF.

The CDR3 sequence is CAIKEQDGAQYF. The DNA of the CDR3 is TGTGCCATCAAAGAACAGGATGGGGCCCAGTACTTC. The V gene is TRBV10-3, the J gene TRBJ2-5; D is perhaps TRBD1 (5 bases). The CDR3 is made up of 12 amino acids. Germline V CDR1 and CDR2: ENHRY, SYGVKD. Deletions cut 7 bases from V and 9 bases from J, with 15 bases between.

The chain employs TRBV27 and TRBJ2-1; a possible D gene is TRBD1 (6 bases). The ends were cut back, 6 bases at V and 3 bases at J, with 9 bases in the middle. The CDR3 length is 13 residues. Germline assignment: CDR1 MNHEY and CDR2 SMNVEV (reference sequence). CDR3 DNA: TGTGCCAGCAGACAGGGAAACTACAATGAGCAGTTCTTC. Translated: CASRQGNYNEQFF.

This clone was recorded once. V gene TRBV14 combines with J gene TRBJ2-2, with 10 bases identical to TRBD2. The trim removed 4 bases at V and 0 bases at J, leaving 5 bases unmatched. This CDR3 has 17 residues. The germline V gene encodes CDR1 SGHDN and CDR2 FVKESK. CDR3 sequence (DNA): TGTGCCAGCAGCCTCCTAGCGGGGGCCTCGAACACCGGGGAGCTGTTTTTT. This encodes CASSLLAGASNTGELFF.

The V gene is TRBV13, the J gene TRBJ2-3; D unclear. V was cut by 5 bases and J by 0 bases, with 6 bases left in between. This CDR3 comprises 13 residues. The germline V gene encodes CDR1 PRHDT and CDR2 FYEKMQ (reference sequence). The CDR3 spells CASSRLSTDTQYF. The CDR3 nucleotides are TGTGCCAGCAGCAGACTCAGCACAGATACGCAGTATTTT.

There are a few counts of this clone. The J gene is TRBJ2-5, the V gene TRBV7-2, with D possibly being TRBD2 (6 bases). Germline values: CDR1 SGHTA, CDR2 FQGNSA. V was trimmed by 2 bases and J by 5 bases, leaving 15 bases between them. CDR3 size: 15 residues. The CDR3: CASSLLRGSQETQYF. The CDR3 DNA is TGTGCCAGCAGCTTACTACGGGGGTCCCAGGAGACCCAGTACTTC.

CDR3 loop: CASSLSFDRGDQPQHF. CDR3 coding DNA: TGTGCCAGCAGTTTATCCTTCGACAGGGGTGATCAGCCCCAGCATTTT. The V gene is TRBV28, the J gene TRBJ1-5, with 8 nucleotides matching TRBD1. This CDR3 is built from 16 residues. Germline V lookup: CDR1 MDHEN, CDR2 SYDVKM. After removal of 1 base from V and 5 bases from J, the junction contained 7 bases not matched to a gene.

The CDR3 is CASSLGTGGYNEQFF. CDR3 coding DNA: TGTGCCAGCTCACTCGGGACAGGGGGTTACAATGAGCAGTTCTTC. The V and J genes are TRBV18 and TRBJ2-1; TRBD1 agrees at 11 bases. Germline V gives CDR1 KGHSH, CDR2 LQKENI. The CDR3 runs to 15 residues. Trimming took 4 bases from V and 4 from J; bases not matched to a gene: 3.

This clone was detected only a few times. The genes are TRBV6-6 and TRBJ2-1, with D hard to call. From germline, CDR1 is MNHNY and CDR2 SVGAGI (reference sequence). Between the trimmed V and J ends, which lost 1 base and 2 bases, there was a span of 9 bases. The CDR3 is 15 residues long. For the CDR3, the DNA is TGTGCCAGCAGTTACTGGAGCAGTACCTACAATGAGCAGTTCTTC. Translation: CASSYWSSTYNEQFF.